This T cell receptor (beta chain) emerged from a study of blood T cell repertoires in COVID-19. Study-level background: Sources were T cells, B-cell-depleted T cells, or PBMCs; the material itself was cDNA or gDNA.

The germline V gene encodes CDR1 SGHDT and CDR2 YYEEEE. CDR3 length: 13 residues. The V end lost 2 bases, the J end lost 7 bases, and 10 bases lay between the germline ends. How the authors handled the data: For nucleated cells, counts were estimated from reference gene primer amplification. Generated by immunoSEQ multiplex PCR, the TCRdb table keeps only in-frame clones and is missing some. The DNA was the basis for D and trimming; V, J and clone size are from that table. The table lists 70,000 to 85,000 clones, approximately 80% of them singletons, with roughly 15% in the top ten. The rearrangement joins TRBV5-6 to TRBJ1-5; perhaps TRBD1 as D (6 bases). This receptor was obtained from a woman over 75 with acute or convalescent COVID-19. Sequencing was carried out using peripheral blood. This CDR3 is CASSLQGRQPQHF. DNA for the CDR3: TGTGCCAGCAGCTTACAGGGTAGACAGCCCCAGCATTTT.